Here is one T cell receptor beta chain with its context. The antigen this receptor binds is unknown. No per-base quality is available; no much larger clone lies one base away. Measured from the cysteine to the phenylalanine, the CDR3 is 15 residues long. Just the 45-base CDR3 DNA is kept, in frame starting at base 1. The collaborating institutions used their own protocols to collect whole blood in K2EDTA tubes. For TCRbeta analysis, collaborators shipped samples in one of three forms: frozen whole blood, isolated PBMCs, or DNA extracted from either of those sample types. The data were obtained in a study of blood T cell repertoires in COVID-19 (TCRdb year 2020). For context, the study as a whole: Collaborator samples came from the United States, Italy and Spain and covered acute and convalescent phases of COVID-19. The sample metadata nearly always contained a de-identified subject ID, COVID-19 status, age in years and sex. Where available, HLA class I and class II types were taken from metadata supplied by the sample provider and were not determined by assay-based typing. The dataset comprised deeply sampled blood TCRbeta repertoires from subjects exposed to, actively infected with, or recovered from COVID-19. The material from the prospective study consisted of cDNA or gDNA derived from T cells, B-cell-depleted T cells, or PBMCs. Samples were obtained from the ongoing ImmuneRACE study (first 160 participants) and from roughly 1,300 subjects provided by 6 global collaborators. The repertoires were released in a freely available public database intended as a resource for research on the immune response to SARS-CoV-2. Here is what the overall study found, with its caveats: The amount of clinical and demographic metadata varied by source and participant and was provided uncurated.

TCRbeta CDR3 regions were amplified from genomic DNA by means of the immunoSEQ Assay, a bias-controlled multiplex PCR. Per the authors' processing: Nucleated cell counts per sample were estimated from amplification of reference gene primers within the assay. Sequence reads were collapsed and filtered to measure the absolute abundance of every unique TCRbeta CDR3 rearrangement. For each sample, productive Simpson clonality was calculated as the square root of Simpson's diversity index across productive rearrangements. TCRdb took this table from immuneACCESS and kept in-frame rearrangements with V and J called. Such tables lack part of the clones; where checked against another copy, unresolved V genes explain under half of the gap, and the rest is unexplained. Clonal size and the V and J genes are those of that table, whereas D and trimming came from the DNA. The sample yields some 150,000 clones; 84% were counted once. The ten top clones hold around 5% of the sample.

Specimen: peripheral blood. Here the chain combines TRBV21-1 and TRBJ2-5; TRBD2 is the table's D call, not checked against the DNA. TRBV21-1 represents a pseudogene. This clonotype was sampled from a human donor in a cohort sampled during active COVID-19. The bases are TGTGCCAGCAACCAAGGACTAGCGGGAGGAGAGACCCAGTACTTC. Its protein product is CASNQGLAGGETQYF.